This T cell receptor beta chain was captured by sequencing in a study of beta chain features in type 1 diabetes. Turning to the study itself: All samples together contributed 95 million to 110 million sorted cells for examination.

Expressed TCRB transcripts were sequenced, since all the RNA that had been isolated was reverse transcribed. Repertoires were generated with immunoSEQ multiplex PCR, while TCRdb's copy carries only in-frame clones and drops some. The data contain 350,000 to 450,000 clones, around 16% of them singletons. Study conclusions and caveats: Moderate but significant shortening of TCRB CDR3s was recorded in all four CD4+ subsets from Type 1 diabetes patients. The naive, central memory and Treg TCRB repertoires of patients appeared to be more similar to one another than those of healthy donors.

Every donor had blood drawn once into heparin, approximately 110 mL on average. There are a few counts of this clone. Its antigen remains unknown. This TCR was sampled from a woman aged 18-35 years in good health. The sample comprised naive CD4+ T cells from blood.

CDR3 nucleotides: TGTGCCAGCAGTCCAGGGGTCACCGGGGAGCTGTTTTTT. It specifies CASSPGVTGELFF. The chain links TRBV6-6 to TRBJ2-2, with D perhaps TRBD1 (6 bases). V lost 5 bases and J lost 4, with 8 bases in between. The V gene's germline CDR1 is MNHNY and CDR2 SVGAGI (reference sequence). The CDR3 is 13 amino acids.